This T cell receptor (beta chain) appears in the sequencing data of a study of metastatic and nonmetastatic thyroid tumors. Overall study context: The authors compared repertoires across blood and tumor or nodule tissue from malignant and benign thyroid patients.

Note on this clone: Its antigen is currently unknown.

Source study methods: For papillary thyroid cancer, a distant-metastasis classifier was constructed from CDR3 differences observed across clinicopathological groups. MiXCR re-clonotyped the PCR reads for TCRdb. Here the V and J calls rest on TCRdb's processing, not on the authors' analysis. The sample carries about 5,500 clones, under 40% recorded once. Study outcomes and limitations: It was reportedly found that TCR beta diversity was significantly higher in malignant thyroid tumors than in benign nodules, a difference seen in both blood and tumor samples.

Germline assignment: CDR1 LNHDA and CDR2 SQIVND (reference sequence). V was shortened by 2 bases and J by 4 bases, with 17 bases between the two germline ends. The CDR3 loop spans 16 amino acids. All patients were untreated before thyroid surgery. The V and J genes are TRBV19 and TRBJ1-2; D is possibly TRBD1 (6 bases). This sequence originates from a male donor with papillary thyroid cancer or a benign thyroid nodule (not recorded which). Some clones in this sample may be carry-over from other donors' samples. Sequences were obtained from adjacent normal tissue. CDR3 in DNA: TGTGCCAGTAGTATAAGGCCGGTCAGGGGAAGCTATGGCTACACCTTC. It encodes CASSIRPVRGSYGYTF.